This TCR beta chain is drawn from a study of spatial heterogeneity in lung cancer. Whole-study context: Where available, sequencing covered follow-up PBMC samples, taken at a median of around two years after resection.

TCRdb analysed the 5' RACE reads with MiXCR anew, one entry per CDR3 protein. The profile shows about 43,000 distinct CDR3 sequences, approximately 22% of them singletons. This CDR3 comprises 15 residues. V was pared by 6 bases and J by 1 base, with 7 bases of the junction left unmatched. As for time point: blood at routine non-recurrence follow-up after resection. The specimen was PBMCs, collected at follow-up. The rearrangement uses TRBV12-3 or TRBV12-4 and TRBJ1-1, with TRBD1 identical over 8 bases. This clonotype was obtained from a female donor with early-stage non-small cell lung cancer. CDR3 nucleotides: TGTGCCAGCAGGTTGCGGACAGGGACGAACACTGAAGCTTTCTTT. It codes for CASRLRTGTNTEAFF.